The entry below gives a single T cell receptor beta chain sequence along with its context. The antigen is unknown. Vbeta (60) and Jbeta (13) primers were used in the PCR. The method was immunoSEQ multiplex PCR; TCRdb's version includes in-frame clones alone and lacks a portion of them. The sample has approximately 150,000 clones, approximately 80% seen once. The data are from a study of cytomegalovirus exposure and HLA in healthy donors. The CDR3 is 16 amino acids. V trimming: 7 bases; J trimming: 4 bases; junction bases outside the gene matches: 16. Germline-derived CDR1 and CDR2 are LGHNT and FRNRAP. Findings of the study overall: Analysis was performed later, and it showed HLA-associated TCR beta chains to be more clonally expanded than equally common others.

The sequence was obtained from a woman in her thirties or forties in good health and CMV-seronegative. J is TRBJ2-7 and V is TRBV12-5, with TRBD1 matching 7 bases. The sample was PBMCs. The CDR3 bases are TGTGCTAGTGCCCGACCCTCCGGGACAGAATTGTACGAGCAGTACTTC. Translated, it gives CASARPSGTELYEQYF.